This T cell receptor (beta chain) was observed in a study of CD8 T cells in ankylosing spondylitis. Overall study findings and caveats: Among TCR beta sequences, a motif of about 8 highly homologous variants appeared characteristic of ankylosing spondylitis blood. The clones that were linked to disease were reported to be significantly enriched in matched synovial fluid samples from ankylosing spondylitis patients.

Note on this clonotype: The antigen is undetermined.

V shed 4 bases and J 7 bases; nucleotides not matched to a gene: 8. CDR1 is SGHVS and CDR2 is FQNEAQ in the germline V gene. This CDR3 contains 15 residues. In making TCR beta libraries, quantitative 5'-RACE with molecular barcodes was used. TCRdb called the 5' RACE reads again in MiXCR, with one record for every CDR3 protein. The data hold roughly 260,000 distinct CDR3 sequences, with roughly 20% observed a single time. The chain couples TRBV7-8 to TRBJ2-7; TRBD1 aligns across 12 bases. The material sequenced was blood, either unsorted or a sorted T cell fraction (not recorded which). The receptor was isolated from a male donor with ankylosing spondylitis or in good health (not recorded which). CDR3 sequence reads: CASSYPGQGAREQYV. Here the CDR3 DNA reads TGTGCCAGCAGCTACCCGGGACAGGGGGCGAGGGAGCAGTACGTC.